This TCR beta chain was captured by sequencing in a study of tumor-infiltrating lymphocytes in primary liver carcinoma. There are 14 residues in the CDR3. Germline CDR1 reads SGHDN; CDR2 reads FVKESK. The study extracted blood RNA from unsorted whole blood and also extracted germline DNA. With a constant-region primer, TCR beta cDNA was made from about 0.55 ug of total RNA. What produced the TCR beta libraries was three nested multiplex PCR rounds using slightly modified ARM-PCR. The first two PCR rounds, approximately 11 cycles each, used TRBV1-TRBV30 forward primers and a C-beta reverse primer. TCRdb processed the multiplex PCR reads anew with MiXCR; each CDR3 protein has one entry. The table lists 300,000 to 400,000 distinct CDR3 sequences, over 55% of them singletons, with approximately 9.4% in the top ten. To note about this clonotype: The junction departs from germline at one end; a sequencing error may be responsible.

The chain has TRBV14 and TRBJ2-1; possibly TRBD2 for D (5 bases). The TCR comes from a middle-aged man with primary liver carcinoma and hepatitis B virus infection. The sample was peripheral blood. CDR3 protein: CASSLRADYNEQSF. The CDR3 coding sequence is TGTGCCAGCAGCCTTCGAGCGGATTACAATGAGCAGTCCTTC.